Reported below is one T cell receptor (beta chain). CTLA-4 blockade using ipilimumab, together with focal radiation, was received by patients with chemo-refractory metastatic non-small-cell lung cancer. Trimming removed 2 bases from V and 6 bases from J; junction bases left unmatched: 8. CDR3 length equals 16 residues. Per germline, CDR1 MDHEN and CDR2 SYDVKM. The sample originates from a study of radiotherapy plus CTLA-4 blockade in lung cancer. Measured with immunoSEQ multiplex PCR; TCRdb has only the in-frame clones, and not every one. The sample shows 75,000 to 95,000 clones, 82% of them seen only once.

The clonotype comes from a human donor with non-small cell lung cancer that progressed on radiotherapy plus ipilimumab. This chain links TRBV28 with TRBJ2-2; 8 bases fit TRBD2. Sequenced here: peripheral blood, sampled from a patient treated with radiotherapy plus ipilimumab. The CDR3 reads CASSLGTRVLPGELFF. The CDR3 DNA follows: TGTGCCAGCAGTTTAGGGACTAGAGTGCTCCCCGGGGAGCTGTTTTTT.